The rows below give T cell receptor beta chains drawn from one sample of a study of human T cells and chemical hapten exposure. Via MiXCR, TCRdb re-called the RACE reads, giving one row per CDR3 protein. In the table there are 250,000 to 300,000 distinct CDR3 sequences, approximately 8% of which are singletons. The material sequenced was whole blood, taken in connection with sensitization to the hapten diphenylcyclopropenone (DPC). The receptors were sampled from a man aged 18 to 30 with alopecia areata. Some clones in this sample may be carry-over from other donors' samples. The CDR3 runs from the conserved cysteine through the conserved F or W. Each record gives: clone size, D gene, V gene, J gene, CDR3 DNA, CDR3 protein. D genes are given only for firm matches. A clone size is listed for some rows: how often the clone was seen (once, few, many), or a class if it is expanded.

many	NA	TRBV4-1	TRBJ2-3	TGCGCCAGCAGCCAAGATTACGGGGCAGATACGCAGTATTTT	CASSQDYGADTQYF
many	NA	TRBV29-1	TRBJ1-4	TGCAGCGTTGAAGTAGGGGGATCAACTAATGAAAAACTGTTTTTT	CSVEVGGSTNEKLFF
few	NA	TRBV12-3/TRBV12-4	TRBJ2-1	TGTGCCAGCAGTTTATTAGGGGTTGGGGAGCAGTTCTTC	CASSLLGVGEQFF
NA	TRBD2	TRBV20-1	TRBJ2-1	TGCAGTGTTCCGGGACTAGCGGGGGTCACTTTCAATGAGCAGTTCTTC	CSVPGLAGVTFNEQFF
few	NA	TRBV7-2	TRBJ2-5	TGTGCCAGCAGCAAAGGAAGTGGCCTGGCCCAAGAGACCCAGTACTTC	CASSKGSGLAQETQYF
many	NA	TRBV5-6	TRBJ1-2	TGTGCCAGCACTATCGGCTATGGCTACACCTTC	CASTIGYGYTF
many	NA	TRBV7-9	TRBJ1-4	TGTGCCAGCAGCTTTGGGCAGGGTGGTGAAAAACTGTTTTTT	CASSFGQGGEKLFF
NA	NA	TRBV5-4	TRBJ1-1	TGTGCCACCGCTGCGAACACTGAAGCTTTCTTT	CATAANTEAFF
NA	NA	TRBV2	TRBJ2-2	TGTGCCAGCAGTGAATTAGGCCAGGGGAATACCGGGGAGCTGTTTTTT	CASSELGQGNTGELFF
few	TRBD1	TRBV29-1	TRBJ1-4	TGCAGCGTCAGACAGGGGCCCGCAACTAATGAAAAACTGTTTTTT	CSVRQGPATNEKLFF